This is a list of T cell receptor beta chains from one sample in a study of cytomegalovirus exposure and HLA in healthy donors. Sequencing was performed with immunoSEQ multiplex PCR; in TCRdb, only in-frame clones are kept and a portion is missing. The sample includes 150,000 to 200,000 clones, 75% to 95% of them seen just once. The sequenced sample was PBMCs. Receptor source: a woman in her late teens or twenties in good health and CMV-seropositive. The CDR3 runs from the conserved cysteine through the conserved F or W.

TRBV18	TRBJ2-5	CASSPPEVRETQYF
TRBV27	TRBJ2-3	CASSLQQGSDTQYF
TRBV7-9	TRBJ1-1	CASSFRQDTEAFF
TRBV30	TRBJ1-1	CAWSGGTFGTEAFF
TRBV7-2	TRBJ1-5	CASSPRVGQPQHF
TRBV5-1	TRBJ2-7	CASSLGTGVDEQYF
TRBV18	TRBJ2-7	CASSPVAGLSSYEQYF
TRBV19	TRBJ2-1	CASSIAVYNEQFF
TRBV7-8	TRBJ1-4	CASSLVGVANEKLFF
TRBV6-1	TRBJ1-1	CASSEGRTGATEAFF
TRBV7-9	TRBJ2-5	CASSQMTSGKGETQYF
TRBV27	TRBJ2-7	CASSFTRGAHEQYF
TRBV7-9	TRBJ1-6	CASSPGLRNNSPLHF
TRBV10-3	TRBJ1-1	CAISGTSDTEAFF
TRBV5-1	TRBJ1-1	CASSLDGPRDLNTEAFF
TRBV11-2	TRBJ2-7	CASSLQTGSREQYF
TRBV4-2	TRBJ1-2	CASSQGSGRGYTF
TRBV2	TRBJ2-5	CASRIAGVRSETQYF
TRBV28	TRBJ2-7	CASSSSYEQYF
TRBV7-2	TRBJ2-7	CASSLALAGGYEQYF
TRBV15	TRBJ2-5	CATSSSNRDPYRTQYF
TRBV11-2	TRBJ2-7	CASTSWTGFYEQYF
TRBV18	TRBJ2-3	CASSGGSDTQYF
TRBV7-2	TRBJ2-7	CASSQGLAGSYEQYF
TRBV10-1	TRBJ1-2	CASSEPARQGGYTF
TRBV6-6	TRBJ2-1	CASSATSEQFF
TRBV27	TRBJ2-1	CASLARGNNEQFF
TRBV6-5	TRBJ1-4	CASSSGTRIREKLFF
TRBV19	TRBJ1-6	CASSTAAGGNSPLHF
TRBV28	TRBJ1-1	CASEIHTEAFF
TRBV6-1	TRBJ1-6	CASSEVQVSPLHF
TRBV6-1	TRBJ1-1	CASSSDRENTEAFF
TRBV4-3	TRBJ2-3	CASRAGERHTDTQYF
TRBV2	TRBJ2-1	CASSGGEFF
TRBV4-3	TRBJ2-7	CASSPGQGTYEQYF
TRBV7-9	TRBJ2-1	CASSSKTSGGAYNEQFF
TRBV29-1	TRBJ2-7	CSVPWGGRDYEQYF
TRBV28	TRBJ2-3	CASSSPGGRDTDTQYF
TRBV2	TRBJ2-1	CAIRGSRAGKDEQFF